The 21 T cell receptor beta chains given below trace back to one sample, sequenced in a study of shared clonotypes between healthy human individuals. Assay: immunoSEQ multiplex PCR; the TCRdb copy retains only in-frame clones and omits some. The table shows 2,500,000 or so clones, with roughly 93% occurring only once. The sequencing sample was made of naive CD4+ T cells from PBMCs. As for subset: CD45RA+ positively selected. Receptors originate from a man aged 18 to 29 in good health. Some clones in this sample may be carry-over from other donors' samples.

CDR3 sequence reads: CASSPPMTGTNTGELFF. The CDR3 coding sequence is TGTGCCAGCTCACCACCGATGACGGGAACGAACACCGGGGAGCTGTTTTTT. The chain employs TRBV18 and TRBJ2-2; D perhaps matches TRBD2 (5 bases). The germline V gene encodes CDR1 KGHSH and CDR2 LQKENI. V was cut by 0 bases and J by 0 bases, with 11 bases left in between. The CDR3 sequence is 17 residues long.

The chain employs TRBV10-3 and TRBJ1-6; TRBD1 matches at 10 bases. The ends lost 5 bases at V and 7 bases at J; junction bases unmatched: 2. The V gene's germline CDR1 is ENHRY and CDR2 SYGVKD. The CDR3 is made up of 14 amino acids. The CDR3 loop reads CAISPGQGNSPLHF. In nucleotides, the CDR3 is TGTGCCATCAGTCCGGGACAGGGGAATTCACCCCTCCACTTT.

The chain has TRBV30 and TRBJ2-3; TRBD2 matches at 11 bases. The CDR3 covers 14 residues. V dropped 5 bases and J dropped 2; count of bases not matched to a gene: 3. In germline, CDR1 is GTSNPN, CDR2 SVGIG (reference sequence). The chain's CDR3 is CAWGGLAVTDTQYF. In DNA form, the CDR3 reads TGTGCCTGGGGGGGACTAGCGGTCACAGATACGCAGTATTTT.

This chain connects TRBV7-2 to TRBJ2-5, with D uncertain. The CDR3 is made up of 14 amino acids. Looked up from germline, CDR1 is SGHTA and CDR2 is FQGNSA. V was cut by 5 bases and J by 3 bases, with 13 bases left in between. CDR3 in amino acids: CASSNGMVKETQYF. CDR3 nucleotides: TGTGCCAGCAGCAACGGAATGGTGAAAGAGACCCAGTACTTC. Looking up the rest from reference TRBV7-2 and TRBJ2-5 gives the full variable domain: GAGVSQSPSNKVTEKGKDVELRCDPISGHTALYWYRQSLGQGLEFLIYFQGNSAPDKSGLPSDRFSAERTGGSVSTLTIQRTQQEDSAVYLCASSNGMVKETQYFGPGTRLLVL.

This chain connects TRBV7-9 to TRBJ1-2; D is perhaps TRBD1 (6 bases). Trimming shortened V by 5 bases and J by 2 bases, and 12 bases separated the two germline ends. Germline CDR1 and CDR2: SEHNR and FQNEAQ (reference sequence). The CDR3 is 14 residues long. The CDR3 coding sequence is TGTGCCAGCAGCCCCCCCGGACAGAACTATGGCTACACCTTC. Its translation is CASSPPGQNYGYTF.

Turning to this clone: Distinct nucleotide sequences in the sample also encode this CDR3. V gene TRBV5-1 combines with J gene TRBJ1-1, with a possible D match to TRBD1 (5 bases). The ends were cut back, 2 bases at V and 2 bases at J, with 10 bases in the middle. The CDR3 covers 14 residues. The germline CDR1 and CDR2 sequences are SGHRS and YFSETQ. The CDR3 is CASSLRQGNTEAFF. For the CDR3, the DNA is TGCGCCAGCAGCTTACGGCAGGGTAACACTGAAGCTTTCTTT.

V usage is TRBV7-9 and J usage is TRBJ1-5, with D possibly TRBD1 on 6 matching bases. The ends were cut back, 1 base at V and 9 bases at J, with 13 bases in the middle. CDR1 SEHNR and CDR2 FQNEAQ come from the germline V gene (reference sequence). This CDR3 has 14 residues. CDR3 nucleotide sequence: TGTGCCAGCAGCTTAGGGACAGCCAGCCCGCCCCAGCATTTT. Translating it yields CASSLGTASPPQHF.

This clone was recorded only once. The gene calls are TRBV19 and TRBJ1-2, with D perhaps TRBD1 (5 bases). The CDR3 is 15 residues long. The V gene lost 2 bases and the J gene lost 6 bases, with 16 bases spanning the gap. Germline values: CDR1 LNHDA, CDR2 SQIVND (reference sequence). The CDR3 loop reads CASSITGTLGNGYTF. In DNA, the CDR3 is TGTGCCAGTAGTATAACCGGGACGCTTGGCAATGGCTACACCTTC.

CDR3 residues: CASSPAPSLRGLFF. In DNA form, the CDR3 reads TGTGCCAGCAGCCCCGCGCCTAGTTTACGTGGGCTGTTTTTT. This chain links TRBV7-3 with TRBJ2-2; D is unresolved. The germline CDR1 and CDR2 sequences are SGHTA and FQGTGA. This CDR3 spans 14 amino acids. V gave up 5 bases and J gave up 13 bases, with 20 bases separating them.

The chain recombines TRBV30 with TRBJ1-6, with a tentative D call TRBD1 (6 bases). Trimming left V 4 bases short and J 15 bases short, with 13 bases between. This CDR3 comprises 11 residues. Germline CDR1 GTSNPN, CDR2 SVGIG (reference sequence). Here the CDR3 DNA reads TGTGCCTGGAACCGCGGGACATTCCTCCACTTT. Translation: CAWNRGTFLHF.

The table lists this clone with a count of one. The chain uses TRBV19 and TRBJ2-5; TRBD2 matches 10 bases. There are 13 residues in the CDR3. CDR1 LNHDA and CDR2 SQIVND come from the germline V gene (reference sequence). Trimming at V came to 8 bases and at J to 4 bases, leaving 4 bases not matched to a gene. CDR3 in amino acids: CASRQRGGETQYF. The CDR3 region has the DNA TGTGCCAGTCGTCAGCGGGGGGGAGAGACCCAGTACTTC.

The CDR3 bases are TGTGCCAGCAGCCGCCAGCTTACGACTGTGAACACTGAAGCTTTCTTT. It translates to CASSRQLTTVNTEAFF. The V and J genes are TRBV16 and TRBJ1-1; D is unresolved. Looked up from germline, CDR1 is KGHSY and CDR2 is FQNENV. CDR3 length: 16 residues. V lost 4 bases, J lost 0 bases, and 15 bases lay in between.

The rearrangement links TRBV2 to TRBJ2-3; D possibly corresponds to TRBD1 (6 bases). CDR3 length: 13 residues. Germline V gene lookup returns CDR1 SNHLY and CDR2 FYNNEI. V lost 3 bases and J 6 bases, leaving 10 bases between the germline ends. The DNA for the CDR3 is TGTGCCAGCAGTGACAGGGGTTTGGATACGCAGTATTTT. Translation gives CASSDRGLDTQYF.

The chain has TRBV27 and TRBJ1-2; D is perhaps TRBD1 (6 bases). This CDR3 has 15 residues. Germline CDR1 MNHEY, CDR2 SMNVEV (reference sequence). The ends were cut back, 6 bases at V and 4 bases at J, with 18 bases in the middle. CDR3 DNA: TGTGCCAGCAGATTTAACGTCCGGGACACCTATGGCTACACCTTC. Translation: CASRFNVRDTYGYTF.

The chain links TRBV6-5 to TRBJ1-2; TRBD1 matches at 7 bases. CDR3 length: 13 amino acids. Germline values: CDR1 MNHEY, CDR2 SVGAGI. V lost 6 bases and J lost 2; bases outside the gene matches: 3. CDR3: CASRQTGNYGYTF. The CDR3, as DNA: TGTGCCAGCAGGCAGACAGGGAACTATGGCTACACCTTC.

The gene calls are TRBV2 and TRBJ2-7, with 7 nucleotides matching TRBD2. This CDR3 is built from 15 residues. Trimming at V came to 5 bases and at J to 7 bases, leaving 14 bases not matched to a gene. The germline V gene encodes CDR1 SNHLY and CDR2 FYNNEI. The CDR3 here is CASSQSPPSGREQYF. The CDR3 DNA follows: TGTGCCAGCAGTCAGTCGCCCCCTAGCGGACGGGAGCAGTACTTC.

The V and J genes are TRBV19 and TRBJ1-1, with 7 nucleotides matching TRBD1. J gave up 2 bases and V 8 bases, and 8 bases lay outside the gene matches. Germline loops: CDR1 LNHDA, CDR2 SQIVND (reference sequence). The length of the CDR3 is 14 residues. CDR3 in amino acids: CASLTRQGNTEAFF. The DNA for the CDR3 is TGTGCCAGTTTGACTAGACAGGGAAACACTGAAGCTTTCTTT.

This chain links TRBV10-3 with TRBJ1-4; weak D call: TRBD1 (5 bases). V dropped 3 bases and J dropped 3 bases, with 11 bases sitting between them. Germline CDR1 reads ENHRY; CDR2 reads SYGVKD. The CDR3 totals 15 residues. CDR3 amino acids: CAISELGGANEKLFF. The DNA for the CDR3 is TGTGCCATCAGTGAATTAGGAGGGGCTAATGAAAAACTGTTTTTT.

J is TRBJ2-3 and V is TRBV28; no reliable D call. V dropped 8 bases and J dropped 2 bases, with 17 bases sitting between them. The CDR3 is 15 residues long. Germline loops: CDR1 MDHEN, CDR2 SYDVKM. The CDR3 region has the DNA TGTGCCAGCCATGCCTCCCTTCCCTTCACAGATACGCAGTATTTT. It translates to CASHASLPFTDTQYF.

Worth noting for this clone: Other DNA sequences in this specimen translate into the identical CDR3. The chain uses TRBV2 and TRBJ2-7; tentative D call: TRBD2 (7 bases). Germline CDR1 reads SNHLY; CDR2 reads FYNNEI. The ends were cut back, 8 bases at V and 7 bases at J, with 12 bases in the middle. This CDR3 has 11 amino acids. Written as DNA, the CDR3 is TGTGCCAGCCGGGGGGCGCGGGAGCAGTACTTC. This gives the protein CASRGAREQYF.

CDR3 DNA: TGTGCCAGCAGCTTAGAGAGCACTAGCGGGAGGCTTTCCCTAAATGAGCAGTTCTTC. This encodes CASSLESTSGRLSLNEQFF. V is TRBV11-3 and J is TRBJ2-1; 12 bases are a match to TRBD2. V shed 0 bases, J shed 7 bases, and the junction held 13 bases outside the gene matches. The CDR3 loop spans 19 amino acids. Germline V gene lookup returns CDR1 SGHNT and CDR2 YENEEA. Using reference TRBV11-3 and TRBJ2-1 for the parts outside the CDR3, the full variable domain is EAGVVQSPRYKIIEKKQPVAFWCNPISGHNTLYWYLQNLGQGPELLIRYENEEAVDDSQLPKDRFSAERLKGVDSTLKIQPAELGDSAVYLCASSLESTSGRLSLNEQFFGPGTRLTVL.